A single sample gave rise to the 30 T cell receptor beta chains below, sequenced in a study of identical twins. MiXCR was run by TCRdb on the 5' RACE reads, yielding one entry per CDR3 protein. This sample has about 210,000 distinct CDR3 sequences, with around 10% found just once. The specimen was memory (CD45RO+) T cells sorted from blood. These receptors were obtained from a woman under 30 in good health.

Ten or more counts support this clonotype. The chain couples TRBV2 to TRBJ2-7; D remains ambiguous. The germline V and J ends were trimmed by 4 bases and 3 bases, with 4 bases remaining between them. Germline CDR1 is SNHLY and CDR2 is FYNNEI. This CDR3 comprises 11 residues. The CDR3 sequence: CASSGYYEQYF. Written as DNA, the CDR3 is TGTGCCAGCAGTGGTTACTACGAGCAGTACTTC.

This clonotype was counted many times. The germline gene is not matched at one end of the junction; a read error may be the cause. This chain connects TRBV6-2 or TRBV6-3 to TRBJ2-4, with 8 bases fitting TRBD2. CDR1 and CDR2 (germline): MNHEY, SVGEGT. This CDR3 is 13 amino acids long. The CDR3: CASSSKGRSGVNF. The CDR3 DNA sequence: TGTGCCAGCAGTTCCAAAGGCCGTAGCGGGGTGAACTTC.

This clonotype was detected a few times. The rearrangement links TRBV7-9 to TRBJ1-4, with 12 bases identical to TRBD1. V lost 3 bases, J lost 1 base, and 3 bases stayed unmatched. Looked up from germline, CDR1 is SEHNR and CDR2 is FQNEAQ (reference sequence). The CDR3 has 17 residues. This CDR3 reads CASSLGQGAETNEKLFF. CDR3 coding DNA: TGTGCCAGCAGCTTGGGACAGGGGGCCGAAACTAATGAAAAACTGTTTTTT.

There are many counts of this clonotype. The chain couples TRBV5-8 to TRBJ2-3; the match to TRBD2 covers 12 bases. CDR1 and CDR2 (germline): SGHTS, YDEGEE. The CDR3 is made up of 16 amino acids. V gave up 3 bases and J gave up 2 bases; unmatched junction bases: 4. CDR3 nucleotide sequence: TGTGCCAGCAGCTCATGGACTAGCGGGGACACAGATACGCAGTATTTT. Its protein product is CASSSWTSGDTDTQYF. The entire variable domain, with the rest obtained from reference TRBV5-8 and TRBJ2-3, is as follows: EAGVTQSPTHLIKTRGQQATLRCSPISGHTSVYWYQQALGLGLQFLLWYDEGEERNRGNFPPRFSGRQFPNYSSELNVNALELEDSALYLCASSSWTSGDTDTQYFGPGTRLTVL.

The gene calls are TRBV11-2 and TRBJ1-3; possible D gene TRBD1, 5 bases. Germline loops: CDR1 SGHAT, CDR2 FQNNGV. V lost 5 bases to trimming and J lost 0 bases, with 11 bases between them. This CDR3 has 15 residues. CDR3 nucleotide sequence: TGTGCCAGCAGCCCGGGGGACTTCTCTGGAAACACCATATATTTT. Its translation: CASSPGDFSGNTIYF.

J is TRBJ2-2 and V is TRBV12-3 or TRBV12-4, with D unresolved. With 3 bases removed from V and 4 bases from J, the gap between germline ends came to 3 bases. The CDR3 runs 12 residues. The CDR3, as DNA: TGTGCCAGCAGTTTCGTCACCGGGGAGCTGTTTTTT. It is translated as CASSFVTGELFF.

This clonotype has just a few counts. The chain recombines TRBV18 with TRBJ2-7; the D gene is possibly TRBD2 (6 bases). CDR3 length equals 14 residues. Germline values: CDR1 KGHSH, CDR2 LQKENI. The V end was cut by 7 bases, the J end by 1 base, with 14 bases between. CDR3 amino acids: CASLAAGRSYEQYF. The CDR3 DNA reads as TGTGCCAGCTTAGCAGCGGGCCGTTCCTACGAGCAGTACTTC.

This chain uses TRBV5-5 with TRBJ2-1; TRBD2 matches at 11 bases. CDR1 and CDR2 from the germline V gene are SGHKS and YYEKEE (reference sequence). J lost 6 bases, V lost 2 bases, and 13 bases had no gene match. The CDR3 covers 18 residues. CDR3 sequence reads: CASSLLAASGGPVNEQFF. CDR3 DNA: TGTGCCAGCAGCTTATTGGCGGCTAGCGGGGGGCCGGTCAATGAGCAGTTCTTC. Variable domain in full (rest from reference TRBV5-5 and TRBJ2-1): DAGVTQSPTHLIKTRGQQVTLRCSPISGHKSVSWYQQVLGQGPQFIFQYYEKEERGRGNFPDRFSARQFPNYSSELNVNALLLGDSALYLCASSLLAASGGPVNEQFFGPGTRLTVL.

The chain carries TRBV2 and TRBJ2-3; 13 bases are a match to TRBD2. V was clipped by 6 bases and J by 5 bases; unmatched bases: 8. In germline, CDR1 is SNHLY, CDR2 FYNNEI. The CDR3 contains 16 residues. For the CDR3, the DNA is TGTGCCAGCAGCCCAGGACTAGCGGGAGCAGGAGATACGCAGTATTTT. Translated, it gives CASSPGLAGAGDTQYF.

The gene calls are TRBV20-1 and TRBJ2-7; D possibly matches TRBD1 or TRBD2 (6 bases each). The germline CDR1 and CDR2 sequences are DFQATT and SNEGSKA (reference sequence). The V gene lost 4 bases and the J gene lost 8 bases, with 15 bases spanning the gap. The CDR3 contains 12 residues. CDR3 region: CSATLGGHKQYF. The CDR3 bases are TGCAGTGCTACCCTGGGGGGACACAAGCAGTACTTC.

This clonotype was counted many times. The chain carries TRBV6-1 and TRBJ2-7, with D possibly being TRBD1 (6 bases). The germline V gene has CDR1 MNHNS and CDR2 SASEGT. V was clipped by 6 bases and J by 3 bases, with 15 bases between them. CDR3 length: 14 amino acids. The CDR3 DNA reads as TGTGCCAGCAGCCGGAAATCACAGGGCTACGAGCAGTACTTC. Amino acids: CASSRKSQGYEQYF.

This clonotype was found a few times. The CDR3 DNA reads TGCAGTGCTAGAGATGGCAGATTAACTGAAAAACTGTTTTTT. Translated: CSARDGRLTEKLFF. This sequence joins TRBV20-1 and TRBJ1-4; D not resolved. Trimming took 0 bases from V and 7 from J, leaving 12 bases between them. CDR1 DFQATT and CDR2 SNEGSKA come from the germline V gene (reference sequence). This CDR3 is built from 14 residues.

This clonotype was seen repeatedly, ten times or more. The chain's CDR3 is CASSQAAGYGYTF. The CDR3 bases are TGTGCCAGCAGCCAAGCGGCAGGCTATGGCTACACCTTC. This chain connects TRBV3-1 to TRBJ1-2; D uncertain. The length of the CDR3 is 13 residues. Between the trimmed V and J ends, which lost 1 base and 4 bases, there was a span of 7 bases. The germline V gene has CDR1 LGHDT and CDR2 YNNKEL (reference sequence).

The V and J genes are TRBV20-1 and TRBJ2-3; TRBD2 matches 14 bases. This CDR3 region has 16 residues. CDR1 and CDR2 from the germline V gene are DFQATT and SNEGSKA (reference sequence). V trimming: 6 bases; J trimming: 5 bases; junction bases outside the gene matches: 10. CDR3 amino acids: CSAEPGLAGVQDTQYF. Written as DNA, the CDR3 is TGCAGTGCGGAACCGGGACTAGCGGGAGTCCAAGATACGCAGTATTTT.

The table lists this clonotype with many counts. Germline and junction disagree at one end, which may indicate a read error. CDR3 sequence: CASSLDQETQYF. CDR3 nucleotide sequence: TGTGCCAGCAGTTTAGATCAAGAGACCCAGTACTTC. V is TRBV5-1 and J is TRBJ2-5; no clear D. The CDR3 runs 12 residues. The germline V gene encodes CDR1 SGHRS and CDR2 YFSETQ.

In its sample, this clonotype was seen many times. V and J are TRBV19 and TRBJ2-1; D unclear. The germline V and J ends were trimmed by 6 bases and 5 bases, with 14 bases remaining between them. Germline-derived CDR1 and CDR2 are LNHDA and SQIVND (reference sequence). This CDR3 is 14 amino acids long. CDR3 residues: CASRGSRLHNEQFF. Written as DNA, the CDR3 is TGTGCCAGTAGGGGATCTAGGCTCCACAATGAGCAGTTCTTC.

This chain uses TRBV10-1 with TRBJ2-2, with a tentative D call TRBD2 (5 bases). The CDR3 covers 16 residues. V dropped 6 bases and J dropped 5 bases, with 19 bases sitting between them. Germline loops: CDR1 WNHNN, CDR2 SYGVQD (reference sequence). This chain's CDR3 is CASSDDQLDLTGELFF. DNA for the CDR3: TGCGCCAGCAGCGATGATCAGTTGGACTTGACCGGGGAGCTGTTTTTT.

A few counts support this clonotype. This chain joins TRBV20-1 and TRBJ1-1; perhaps TRBD1 as D (5 bases). Germline V CDR1 and CDR2: DFQATT, SNEGSKA (reference sequence). V dropped 8 bases and J dropped 4 bases, with 20 bases sitting between them. This CDR3 is built from 14 residues. The CDR3 DNA sequence: TGCAGTCCAAAGAGGGACGGGGGAGCCACTGAAGCTTTCTTT. It specifies CSPKRDGGATEAFF.

This clonotype was detected a few times. The chain links TRBV6-1 to TRBJ2-1; 7 bases align to TRBD1. Germline CDR1 is MNHNS and CDR2 is SASEGT. J lost 3 bases, V lost 6 bases, and 8 bases had no gene match. The CDR3 length is 15 residues. The CDR3 spells CASSPDRDGYNEQFF. CDR3 nucleotide sequence: TGTGCCAGCAGCCCAGACAGGGATGGCTACAATGAGCAGTTCTTC.

This clonotype was observed a few times. The chain has TRBV25-1 and TRBJ2-3; D is perhaps TRBD2 (7 bases). The CDR3 spans 16 residues. Trimming took 1 base from V and 4 from J, leaving 15 bases between them. Germline CDR1 is MGHDK and CDR2 is SYGVNS. The CDR3: CASSELGGGPSDTQYF. In nucleotides, the CDR3 is TGTGCCAGCAGTGAATTAGGGGGAGGGCCTTCAGATACGCAGTATTTT.

This clonotype was seen more than once but under ten times. The genes are TRBV20-1 and TRBJ1-2, with no clear D. The CDR3 is made up of 12 amino acids. V was trimmed by 1 base and J by 7 bases, leaving 10 bases between them. Germline V gene lookup returns CDR1 DFQATT and CDR2 SNEGSKA (reference sequence). Here the CDR3 DNA reads TGCAGTGCTAGAGCACCCGGGGTTGGCTACACCTTC. It codes for CSARAPGVGYTF.

This clonotype was recorded many times. The chain recombines TRBV12-3 or TRBV12-4 with TRBJ2-1; D is perhaps TRBD2 (6 bases). The V end was cut by 3 bases, the J end by 8 bases, with 14 bases between. This CDR3 has 14 amino acids. This CDR3 is CASSFGGYEDEQFF. CDR3 sequence (DNA): TGTGCCAGCAGTTTTGGGGGGTATGAAGATGAGCAGTTCTTC.

The V and J genes are TRBV6-1 and TRBJ2-3; tentatively, D is TRBD2 (6 bases). Trimming stripped 7 bases from V and 5 bases from J, with 16 bases between. The CDR3 spans 14 residues. Germline loops: CDR1 MNHNS, CDR2 SASEGT. CDR3 nucleotide sequence: TGTGCCAGCATGCAGGGAGGCCAGAGAGATACGCAGTATTTT. Translating gives CASMQGGQRDTQYF.

This clonotype was seen a handful of times. The chain combines TRBV20-1 with TRBJ2-1; 9 positions agree with TRBD2. CDR3 size: 17 residues. The V gene end was trimmed by 0 bases and the J gene end by 3 bases; junction bases not matched to a gene: 9. The germline V gene has CDR1 DFQATT and CDR2 SNEGSKA (reference sequence). The CDR3 is CSARDPISGRDYNEQFF. The DNA for the CDR3 is TGCAGTGCTAGAGATCCGATTAGCGGGAGAGACTACAATGAGCAGTTCTTC.

The V and J genes are TRBV2 and TRBJ2-2; D possibly matches TRBD1 or TRBD2 (5 bases each). The CDR3 sequence is 14 residues long. V was shortened by 3 bases and J by 4 bases, with 9 bases between the two germline ends. Germline loops: CDR1 SNHLY, CDR2 FYNNEI. CDR3 nucleotide sequence: TGTGCCAGCAGTGACCAGGGAGCCACCGGGGAGCTGTTTTTT. Translating it yields CASSDQGATGELFF.

In this sample, this clonotype turned up many times. This chain connects TRBV7-2 to TRBJ2-5; D gene unclear. Trimming cost V 1 base and J 4 bases, with 10 bases left between them. The germline CDR1 and CDR2 sequences are SGHTA and FQGNSA. This CDR3 spans 14 amino acids. CDR3 nucleotide sequence: TGTGCCAGCAGCTTAGGAGGCCAAGGAGAGACCCAGTACTTC. This encodes CASSLGGQGETQYF.

This clonotype was detected many times. V is TRBV7-6 and J is TRBJ2-3, with D possibly matching TRBD1 (5 bases). Germline V gene sequence: CDR1 SGHVS, CDR2 FNYEAQ. Trimming took off 5 bases at V and 4 bases at J, with 19 bases between the two ends. The CDR3 has 16 amino acids. The CDR3 is CASSPKIETDADTQYF. The CDR3, as DNA: TGTGCCAGCAGCCCCAAAATAGAGACAGACGCAGATACGCAGTATTTT.

This clonotype was counted at least ten times. The CDR3 DNA reads TGTGCCAGCAGCCCCCTGACAGGTTGGGCCTACGAGCAGTACTTC. Its translation is CASSPLTGWAYEQYF. The chain joins TRBV11-2 to TRBJ2-7, with D possibly TRBD1 on 6 matching bases. Trimming shortened V by 5 bases and J by 2 bases, and 16 bases separated the two germline ends. There are 15 residues in the CDR3. Germline-derived CDR1 and CDR2 are SGHAT and FQNNGV.

This clonotype was counted between two and nine times. The chain couples TRBV7-2 to TRBJ2-7, with 10 bases identical to TRBD2. Trimming at V came to 4 bases and at J to 3 bases, leaving 3 bases not matched to a gene. Germline lookup yields CDR1 SGHTA and CDR2 FQGNSA. The CDR3 has 14 residues. CDR3 DNA: TGTGCCAGCAGCTATACTAGCGGGAACTACGAGCAGTACTTC. Amino acid sequence: CASSYTSGNYEQYF.

This clonotype was recorded at least ten times. The gene calls are TRBV4-1 and TRBJ2-7, with D unclear. CDR1 and CDR2 (germline): MGHRA, YSYEKL. V lost 1 base and J lost 4, with 11 bases in between. This CDR3 has 14 residues. CDR3: CASSQGAAQYEQYF. The DNA of the CDR3 is TGCGCCAGCAGCCAAGGAGCAGCCCAATACGAGCAGTACTTC.